This T cell receptor (beta chain) was identified in a study of control samples from healthy donors and cancer patients. TCRdb keeps only in-frame clones here, not all; method: immunoSEQ multiplex PCR. The table includes tens of thousands of clones, approximately 84% detected once. V lost 5 bases and J lost 3; bases outside the gene matches: 4. This CDR3 contains 13 residues. From germline, CDR1 is LGHNA and CDR2 YNFKEQ. J is TRBJ2-7 and V is TRBV4-2, with 7 bases that match TRBD1. The sequence came from a woman aged 45 to 65 in good health. Sequences were obtained from blood. The CDR3 DNA follows: TGTGCCAGCAGCAAGGGACAGAGCTACGAGCAGTACTTC. Amino acid sequence: CASSKGQSYEQYF.